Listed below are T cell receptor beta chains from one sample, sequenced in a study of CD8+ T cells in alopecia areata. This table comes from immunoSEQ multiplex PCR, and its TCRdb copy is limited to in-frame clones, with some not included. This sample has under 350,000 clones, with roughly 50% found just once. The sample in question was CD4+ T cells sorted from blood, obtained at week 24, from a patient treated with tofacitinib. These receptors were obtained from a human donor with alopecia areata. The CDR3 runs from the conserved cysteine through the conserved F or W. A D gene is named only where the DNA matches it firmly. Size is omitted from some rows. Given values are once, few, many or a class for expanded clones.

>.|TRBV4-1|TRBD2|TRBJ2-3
TGCGCCAGCAGCCAAGACGGGCGGGGGAGTTTTCATACGCAGTATTTT
CASSQDGRGSFHTQYF
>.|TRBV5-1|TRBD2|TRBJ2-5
TGCGCCAGCACCATCCGCGGGGGGGCCCTAGAGACCCAGTACTTC
CASTIRGGALETQYF
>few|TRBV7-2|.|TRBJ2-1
TGTGCCAGCAGCCCTAGGGGGTCGGGTGAGCAGTTCTTC
CASSPRGSGEQFF
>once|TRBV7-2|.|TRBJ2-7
TGTGCCAGCAGCTTAGCCGGGGGCGCCGACGAGCAGTACTTC
CASSLAGGADEQYF
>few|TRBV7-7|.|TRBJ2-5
TGTGCTAGCAGCCCCGGGATCCCCCCGTGGACCCAGTACTTC
CASSPGIPPWTQYF
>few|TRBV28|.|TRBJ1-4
TGTGCCAGCAGTCCGTATGGGACAACTAATGAAAAACTGTTTTTT
CASSPYGTTNEKLFF
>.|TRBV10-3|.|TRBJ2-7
TGTGCCATCAGTACGACAGGAGGTTCCTACGAGCAGTACTTC
CAISTTGGSYEQYF
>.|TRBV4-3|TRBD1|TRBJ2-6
TGCGCCAGCAGCCAAAGACAGGGGGCTGGGGCCAACGTCCTGACTTTC
CASSQRQGAGANVLTF
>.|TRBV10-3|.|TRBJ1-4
TGTGCCACAAAACCCCCTGGACCCGGGGAAAAACTGTTTTTT
CATKPPGPGEKLFF
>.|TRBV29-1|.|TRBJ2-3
TGCAGCGCTGAACTTACTAGCACAGATACGCAGTATTTT
CSAELTSTDTQYF
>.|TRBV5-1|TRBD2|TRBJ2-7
TGCGCCAGCAGCTTTCATTGGAAACGGGAGGAGTTCTACGAGCAGTACTTC
CASSFHWKREEFYEQYF
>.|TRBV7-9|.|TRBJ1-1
TGTGCCAGCAGCTTGTCGGGGGGGACTGAAGCTTTCTTT
CASSLSGGTEAFF
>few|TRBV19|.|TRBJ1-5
TGTGCCAGTAGGGACAGAAGCAATCAGCCCCAGCATTTT
CASRDRSNQPQHF
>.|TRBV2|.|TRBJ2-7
TGTGCCAGCTGTGGGTCCTCCTACGAGCAGTACTTC
CASCGSSYEQYF
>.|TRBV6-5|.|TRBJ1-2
TGTGCCAGCCAGAGAGGGCAGAACTATGGCTACACCTTC
CASQRGQNYGYTF
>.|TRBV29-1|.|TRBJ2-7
TGCAGCGTTGAGTTCGGTAGCTCCTACGAGCAGTACTTC
CSVEFGSSYEQYF